This paragraph covers one TCR beta chain sequence. Profiling relied on immunoSEQ multiplex PCR, and the TCRdb table lists in-frame clones only, not all of them. This sample has roughly 200,000 clones, with around nine tenths found just once. The data derive from a study of blood T cell repertoires in COVID-19. Sequenced sample: peripheral blood. The clonotype comes from a young woman who had recovered from COVID-19.

CDR3 region: CASSIYGRRGTDTQYF. The CDR3 region has the DNA TGTGCCAGTAGTATATATGGCCGCAGGGGAACAGATACGCAGTATTTT. The chain employs TRBV19 and TRBJ2-3, with D possibly matching TRBD1 (6 bases). From germline, CDR1 is LNHDA and CDR2 SQIVND (reference sequence). The CDR3 sequence is 16 residues long. Trimming shortened V by 2 bases and J by 3 bases, and 15 bases separated the two germline ends.